The 28 T cell receptor beta chains below were found in one sample sequenced in a study of blood T cell repertoires in COVID-19. Sequenced by immunoSEQ multiplex PCR; TCRdb stores in-frame clones only, minus some. The data hold some 140,000 clones, with 79% observed a single time. Sequenced: peripheral blood. The receptors derive from a man aged 60-69 years with acute or convalescent COVID-19.

In its sample, this clone is medium-sized (0.01 to 0.1%). The chain is built from TRBV4-3 and TRBJ2-2, with D hard to call. Deletions cut 6 bases from V and 6 bases from J, with 14 bases between. CDR1 is LGHNA, CDR2 YSLEER, per germline. This CDR3 contains 14 residues. For the CDR3, the DNA is TGCGCCAGCAGACCGCACCGGCGGTCCGGGGAGCTGTTTTTT. Residues: CASRPHRRSGELFF.

The rearrangement links TRBV6-5 to TRBJ2-7, with 14 nucleotides matching TRBD2. V lost 10 bases to trimming and J lost 4 bases; unmatched junction nucleotides: 6. CDR1 is MNHEY and CDR2 is SVGAGI in the germline V gene. The CDR3 loop spans 14 amino acids. CDR3 coding DNA: TGTGCCACCACCGGGACTAGCGGGAGATACGAGCAGTACTTC. Its translation is CATTGTSGRYEQYF.

The chain links TRBV5-4 to TRBJ2-7; D is undetermined. The CDR3 totals 13 residues. With 0 bases removed from V and 3 bases from J, the gap between germline ends came to 7 bases. CDR1 and CDR2 from the germline V gene are SGHNT and YYREEE (reference sequence). The CDR3, as DNA: TGTGCCAGCAGCTTGGCCCGGGTCTACGAGCAGTACTTC. Its translation: CASSLARVYEQYF.

J is TRBJ1-2 and V is TRBV28; no clear D. Per the germline V gene, CDR1 is MDHEN and CDR2 is SYDVKM. There are 12 residues in the CDR3. V was cut by 6 bases and J by 6 bases, with 11 bases left in between. For the CDR3, the DNA is TGTGCCAGCAGGGCAAGGGAGGATGGCTACACCTTC. Its protein product is CASRAREDGYTF.

This sequence joins TRBV2 and TRBJ2-7, with D possibly matching TRBD2 (6 bases). The CDR3 contains 13 residues. Trimming took off 3 bases at V and 6 bases at J, with 12 bases between the two ends. The germline CDR1 and CDR2 sequences are SNHLY and FYNNEI. The DNA for the CDR3 is TGTGCCAGCAGTGATAGGGAGGTATCCGAGCAGTACTTC. Translation gives CASSDREVSEQYF. The full variable domain, in which reference TRBV2 and TRBJ2-7 provide the parts outside the CDR3, is EPEVTQTPSHQVTQMGQEVILRCVPISNHLYFYWYRQILGQKVEFLVSFYNNEISEKSEIFDDQFSVERPDGSNFTLKIRSTKLEDSAMYFCASSDREVSEQYFGPGTRLTVT.

The chain links TRBV5-8 to TRBJ2-1; 11 nucleotides agree with TRBD2. CDR3 length: 15 residues. Germline lookup yields CDR1 SGHTS and CDR2 YDEGEE. J lost 1 base, V lost 4 bases, and 1 base had no gene match. CDR3 DNA: TGTGCCAGCAGCCCTAGCGGGAGGTCCTACAATGAGCAGTTCTTC. Translated: CASSPSGRSYNEQFF.

The rearrangement links TRBV5-4 to TRBJ2-7; D might be TRBD2 (5 bases). The V and J ends lost 7 bases and 0 bases respectively, with 11 bases between them. The CDR3 consists of 13 residues. The germline CDR1 and CDR2 sequences are SGHNT and YYREEE (reference sequence). The CDR3 spells CASGWTGSYEQYF. DNA for the CDR3: TGTGCCAGCGGTTGGACTGGCTCCTACGAGCAGTACTTC. Full variable domain (missing parts from reference TRBV5-4 and TRBJ2-7): ETGVTQSPTHLIKTRGQQVTLRCSSQSGHNTVSWYQQALGQGPQFIFQYYREEENGRGNFPPRFSGLQFPNYSSELNVNALELDDSALYLCASGWTGSYEQYFGPGTRLTVT.

This chain links TRBV19 with TRBJ2-5; 11 bases line up with TRBD2. V lost 5 bases to trimming and J lost 4 bases; unmatched junction nucleotides: 6. This CDR3 is 15 amino acids long. Germline loops: CDR1 LNHDA, CDR2 SQIVND (reference sequence). Here the CDR3 reads CASSSLAGGSETQYF. The CDR3 DNA reads TGTGCCAGTAGTTCGCTAGCGGGAGGATCAGAGACCCAGTACTTC.

V is TRBV15 and J is TRBJ1-2; perhaps TRBD1 as D (5 bases). Germline V gene data show CDR1 as LNHNV and CDR2 as YYDKDF (reference sequence). CDR3 length: 17 residues. Trimming took off 0 bases at V and 3 bases at J, with 17 bases between the two ends. CDR3 in amino acids: CATSRDFPAPGDYGYTF. In nucleotides, the CDR3 is TGTGCCACCAGCAGAGATTTCCCGGCCCCGGGGGACTATGGCTACACCTTC.

This clone was picked up a small number of times. The J gene is TRBJ1-5, the V gene TRBV3-1 (or the pseudogene TRBV3-2), with D perhaps TRBD1 (5 bases). This CDR3 region has 17 residues. V was trimmed by 2 bases and J by 0 bases, leaving 14 bases between them. Germline CDR1 reads LGHDT; CDR2 reads YNNKEL (reference sequence). CDR3 loop: CASSQFGHGYSNQPQHF. CDR3 DNA sequence: TGTGCCAGCAGCCAATTCGGACACGGCTATAGCAATCAGCCCCAGCATTTT.

The J gene is TRBJ1-5, the V gene TRBV23-1, with 7 bases matching TRBD1. TRBV23-1 is an open reading frame, and its role is uncertain. Trimming took 0 bases from V and 0 from J; bases not matched to a gene: 8. The CDR3 spans 18 residues. CDR3 protein: CASSQSYGTEYSNQPQHF. DNA for the CDR3: TGCGCCAGCAGTCAATCGTACGGGACAGAATATAGCAATCAGCCCCAGCATTTT.

The chain couples TRBV30 to TRBJ2-1, with 8 bases lining up with TRBD2. V trimming: 5 bases; J trimming: 6 bases; junction bases outside the gene matches: 3. Per germline, CDR1 GTSNPN and CDR2 SVGIG (reference sequence). This CDR3 is built from 12 residues. The CDR3 DNA follows: TGTGCCTGGTTCGGGGGGGTCAATGAGCAGTTCTTC. It codes for CAWFGGVNEQFF. The variable domain in full, completed from reference TRBV30 and TRBJ2-1, reads SQTIHQWPATLVQPVGSPLSLECTVEGTSNPNLYWYRQAAGRGLQLLFYSVGIGQISSEVPQNLSASRPQDRQFILSSKKLLLSDSGFYLCAWFGGVNEQFFGPGTRLTVL.

The chain links TRBV18 to TRBJ2-7; the D is unclear. This CDR3 region has 13 residues. V was shortened by 6 bases and J by 1 base, with 10 bases between the two germline ends. Germline-derived CDR1 and CDR2 are KGHSH and LQKENI. The chain's CDR3 is CASSSQASYEQYF. The CDR3 nucleotides read TGTGCCAGCTCCTCGCAGGCGTCCTACGAGCAGTACTTC.

The rearrangement uses TRBV6-1 and TRBJ2-3; 7 bases are a match to TRBD2. The V and J ends lost 0 bases and 4 bases, in that order; junction bases with no gene match: 1. Germline loops: CDR1 MNHNS, CDR2 SASEGT. This CDR3 has 14 amino acids. The DNA for the CDR3 is TGTGCCAGCAGTGAAGCGGGAGGGTCAGATACGCAGTATTTT. It translates to CASSEAGGSDTQYF.

Here the CDR3 DNA reads TGTGCCAGCAGTGATTGGGGGGGAAGGGCTGAAGCTTTCTTT. Its translation is CASSDWGGRAEAFF. V is TRBV6-1 and J is TRBJ1-1; D perhaps matches TRBD1 (5 bases). Germline lookup yields CDR1 MNHNS and CDR2 SASEGT. V shed 3 bases and J shed 6 bases, with 14 bases lying between them. The CDR3 length is 14 residues.

This rearrangement joins TRBV19 to TRBJ1-2; no reliable D call. The CDR3 covers 13 residues. The V end was cut by 6 bases, the J end by 7 bases, with 15 bases between. Germline CDR1 is LNHDA and CDR2 is SQIVND (reference sequence). The chain's CDR3 is CASRPGPSRGYTF. The CDR3 region has the DNA TGTGCCAGTAGGCCGGGTCCCTCTCGTGGCTACACCTTC.

The CDR3 region is CASSLHVGTSGLYEQYF. Written as DNA, the CDR3 is TGTGCCAGCAGTTTACACGTAGGGACTAGCGGACTCTACGAGCAGTACTTC. The genes are TRBV27 and TRBJ2-7; 11 nucleotides align to TRBD2. CDR1 is MNHEY and CDR2 is SMNVEV in the germline V gene (reference sequence). This CDR3 is built from 17 residues. V shed 2 bases, J shed 3 bases, and the junction held 9 bases outside the gene matches.

Turning to this clone: At the DNA level, this CDR3 is encoded by other sequences in the same sample as well. CDR3: CASRDSGANVLTF. In nucleotides, the CDR3 is TGTGCCAGTCGGGACTCTGGGGCCAACGTCCTGACTTTC. The genes are TRBV7-2 and TRBJ2-6; tentative D call: TRBD2 (5 bases). This CDR3 comprises 13 residues. CDR1 and CDR2 (germline): SGHTA, FQGNSA. V was trimmed by 9 bases and J by 0 bases, leaving 6 bases between them.

J is TRBJ2-3 and V is TRBV7-9; TRBD2 agrees at 9 bases. CDR1 and CDR2 (germline): SEHNR, FQNEAQ (reference sequence). Losses at the gene ends were 5 bases for V and 4 bases for J; bases not matched to a gene: 10. This CDR3 contains 16 residues. CDR3 sequence reads: CASSPVPGLAADTQYF. The CDR3 nucleotides read TGTGCCAGCAGCCCCGTGCCGGGACTAGCAGCAGATACGCAGTATTTT.

This clone has only a few counts. The rearrangement joins TRBV10-1 to TRBJ1-6, with 7 nucleotides matching TRBD1. V shed 6 bases and J 14 bases; nucleotides not matched to a gene: 4. This CDR3 spans 11 amino acids. The germline CDR1 and CDR2 sequences are WNHNN and SYGVQD (reference sequence). The CDR3 DNA reads TGCGCCAGCAGCTACAGGGGCGCCCTCCACTTT. Amino acids: CASSYRGALHF.

This rearrangement joins TRBV15 to TRBJ1-6; a possible D gene is TRBD1 (6 bases). Trimming removed 0 bases at V and 5 bases at J, with 14 bases between. Germline lookup yields CDR1 LNHNV and CDR2 YYDKDF (reference sequence). The CDR3 is made up of 17 amino acids. The CDR3 protein is CATSRDGRTVNNSPLHF. In DNA, the CDR3 is TGTGCCACCAGCAGAGATGGCCGGACAGTGAATAATTCACCCCTCCACTTT.

The V and J genes are TRBV18 and TRBJ2-2; D gene ambiguous. The V gene's germline CDR1 is KGHSH and CDR2 LQKENI. CDR3 size: 13 residues. V shed 4 bases and J shed 5 bases, with 8 bases lying between them. CDR3: CASSLTDTGELFF. The CDR3 nucleotides are TGTGCCAGCTCACTGACTGATACCGGGGAGCTGTTTTTT.

The chain combines TRBV15 with TRBJ1-4; 9 bases align to TRBD1. After removal of 9 bases from V and 0 bases from J, the junction contained 2 bases not matched to a gene. CDR1 and CDR2 (germline): LNHNV, YYDKDF (reference sequence). This CDR3 is built from 14 residues. The CDR3 sequence is CATRQGATNEKLFF. Written as DNA, the CDR3 is TGTGCCACTCGACAGGGGGCAACTAATGAAAAACTGTTTTTT.

This rearrangement joins TRBV2 to TRBJ1-1; weak D call: TRBD1 (5 bases). Germline V lookup: CDR1 SNHLY, CDR2 FYNNEI. Trimming took 9 bases from V and 6 from J, leaving 20 bases between them. The CDR3 is 14 amino acids. The CDR3 nucleotides are TGTGCCAGGGACCGGACCCGGGGGGAGGCTGAAGCTTTCTTT. Translating gives CARDRTRGEAEAFF.

J is TRBJ2-5 and V is TRBV7-6; 8 nucleotides match TRBD2. After removal of 5 bases from V and 2 bases from J, the junction contained 7 bases not matched to a gene. The CDR3 spans 15 residues. In germline, CDR1 is SGHVS, CDR2 FNYEAQ. The CDR3 coding sequence is TGTGCCAGCAGCCCGGGGGGGTGGAGTCAAGAGACCCAGTACTTC. As protein: CASSPGGWSQETQYF.

The rearrangement uses TRBV3-1 (or the pseudogene TRBV3-2) and TRBJ2-1; D is unresolved. Trimming pared 2 bases from V and 8 bases from J, leaving 13 bases between. This CDR3 has 14 residues. CDR1 is LGHDT, CDR2 YNNKEL, per germline (reference sequence). CDR3 coding DNA: TGTGCCAGCAGCCAACTGCGCTCCGGAGATGAGCAGTTCTTC. It specifies CASSQLRSGDEQFF.

V and J are TRBV3-1 (or the pseudogene TRBV3-2) and TRBJ1-1, with D possibly matching TRBD1 (5 bases). This CDR3 has 12 amino acids. Germline CDR1 is LGHDT and CDR2 is YNNKEL (reference sequence). Trimming removed 3 bases from V and 7 bases from J, with 9 bases in between. The CDR3 DNA reads as TGTGCCAGCAGCCACTGGGGCCGTGAAGCTTTCTTT. This translates into CASSHWGREAFF.

The chain links TRBV28 to TRBJ1-2; 8 bases are shared with TRBD1. Germline CDR1 MDHEN, CDR2 SYDVKM. Trimming at V came to 6 bases and at J to 6 bases, leaving 6 bases not matched to a gene. The CDR3 is 13 residues long. CDR3 nucleotide sequence: TGTGCCAGCAGGGCTTCAGGGGGCCATGGCTACACCTTC. It specifies CASRASGGHGYTF.